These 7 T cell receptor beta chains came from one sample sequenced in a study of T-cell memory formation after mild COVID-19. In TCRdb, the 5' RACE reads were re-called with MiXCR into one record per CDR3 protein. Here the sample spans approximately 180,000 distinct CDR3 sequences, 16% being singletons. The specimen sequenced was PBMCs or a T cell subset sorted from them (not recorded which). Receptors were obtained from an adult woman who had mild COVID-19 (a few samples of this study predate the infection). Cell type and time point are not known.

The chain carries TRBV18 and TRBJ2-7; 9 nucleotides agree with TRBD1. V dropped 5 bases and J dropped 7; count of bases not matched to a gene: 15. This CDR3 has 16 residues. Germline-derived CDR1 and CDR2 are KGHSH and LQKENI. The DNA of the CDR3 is TGTGCCAGCTCAGGGACAGGGATGTCCAATGGCCTGGAGCAGTACTTC. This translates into CASSGTGMSNGLEQYF.

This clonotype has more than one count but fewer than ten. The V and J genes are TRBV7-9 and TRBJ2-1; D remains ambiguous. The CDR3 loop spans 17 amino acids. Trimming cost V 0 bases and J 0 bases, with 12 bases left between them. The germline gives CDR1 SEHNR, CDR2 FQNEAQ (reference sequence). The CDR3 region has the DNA TGTGCCAGCAGCTTAGCGATATTAAGTGACTCCTACAATGAGCAGTTCTTC. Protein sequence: CASSLAILSDSYNEQFF.

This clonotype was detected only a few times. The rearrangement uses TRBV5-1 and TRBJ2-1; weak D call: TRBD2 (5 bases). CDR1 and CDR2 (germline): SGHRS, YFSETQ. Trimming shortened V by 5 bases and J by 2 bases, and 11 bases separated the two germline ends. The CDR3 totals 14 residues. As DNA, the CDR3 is TGCGCCAGCAGAACGGGGAATACCTACAATGAGCAGTTCTTC. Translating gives CASRTGNTYNEQFF.

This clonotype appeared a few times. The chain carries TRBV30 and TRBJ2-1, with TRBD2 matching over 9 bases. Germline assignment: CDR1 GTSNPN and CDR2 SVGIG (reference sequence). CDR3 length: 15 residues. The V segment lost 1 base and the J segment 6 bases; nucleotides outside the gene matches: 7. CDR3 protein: CAWSGVAGDTNEQFF. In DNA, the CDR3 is TGTGCCTGGAGTGGAGTAGCGGGAGACACCAATGAGCAGTTCTTC. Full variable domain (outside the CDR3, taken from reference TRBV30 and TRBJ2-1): SQTIHQWPATLVQPVGSPLSLECTVEGTSNPNLYWYRQAAGRGLQLLFYSVGIGQISSEVPQNLSASRPQDRQFILSSKKLLLSDSGFYLCAWSGVAGDTNEQFFGPGTRLTVL.

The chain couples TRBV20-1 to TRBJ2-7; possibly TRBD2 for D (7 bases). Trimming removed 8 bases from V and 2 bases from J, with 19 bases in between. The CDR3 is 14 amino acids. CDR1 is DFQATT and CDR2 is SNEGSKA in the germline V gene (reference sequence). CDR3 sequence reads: CSTAGAIAAYEQYF. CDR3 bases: TGCAGTACCGCGGGGGCCATCGCGGCCTACGAGCAGTACTTC.

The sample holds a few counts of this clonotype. The CDR3 region is CATSDSVSVKFF. CDR3 DNA: TGTGCCACCAGTGATTCGGTTAGCGTGAAGTTCTTC. The chain uses TRBV24-1 and TRBJ2-1, with a tentative D call TRBD2 (5 bases). Trimming shortened V by 2 bases and J by 14 bases, and 12 bases separated the two germline ends. CDR1 and CDR2 from the germline V gene are KGHDR and SFDVKD. CDR3 length: 12 amino acids.

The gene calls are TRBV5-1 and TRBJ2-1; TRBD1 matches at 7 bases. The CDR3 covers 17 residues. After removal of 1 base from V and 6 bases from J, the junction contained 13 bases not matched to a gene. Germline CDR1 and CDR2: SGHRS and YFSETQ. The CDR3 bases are TGCGCCAGCAGCTTGATTCGGACAGGCGGAGGTCGCAATGAGCAGTTCTTC. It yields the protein CASSLIRTGGGRNEQFF.